This T cell receptor beta chain was documented in a study of blood T cell repertoires in COVID-19. Study background: Sites in the United States, Italy and Spain provided acute and convalescent COVID-19 samples.

The V gene lost 4 bases and the J gene lost 1 base, with 8 bases spanning the gap. Germline CDR1 reads SGHRS; CDR2 reads YFSETQ. The CDR3 runs to 14 residues. Adults between roughly 18 and 95 years of age took part from more than 20 US areas. Cohort placement rested on clinical history that participants reported themselves. Among Cohort 3 donors, those recovered had two negative PCRs, clearance, or symptom resolution. The method was immunoSEQ multiplex PCR; TCRdb's version includes in-frame clones alone and lacks a portion of them. The table includes a few hundred thousand clones, around 89% detected once.

V gene TRBV5-1 combines with J gene TRBJ2-2; D remains ambiguous. The receptor's source is a man between 18 and 29 years old who had recovered from COVID-19. Source material: PBMCs or T cells enriched from blood (not recorded which). The CDR3 coding sequence is TGCGCCAGCAGCCGTCCAGAGAACACCGGGGAGCTGTTTTTT. Translated: CASSRPENTGELFF. Using reference TRBV5-1 and TRBJ2-2 for the parts outside the CDR3, the full variable domain is KAGVTQTPRYLIKTRGQQVTLSCSPISGHRSVSWYQQTPGQGLQFLFEYFSETQRNKGNFPGRFSGRQFSNSRSEMNVSTLELGDSALYLCASSRPENTGELFFGEGSRLTVL.